These 18 T cell receptor beta chains originate from one sample sequenced in a study of cytomegalovirus exposure and HLA in healthy donors. Primers for the PCR totalled 60 Vbeta and 13 Jbeta. The protocol was immunoSEQ multiplex PCR, while the TCRdb copy is restricted to in-frame clones and leaves out a portion. The sample holds about 170,000 clones. The sample was PBMCs. These receptors were taken from a woman aged 18-29 years in good health and CMV-seropositive.

The rearrangement uses TRBV14 and TRBJ1-2, with no clear D. The V end was cut by 1 base, the J end by 3 bases, with 6 bases between. CDR3 size: 13 residues. Germline V gene sequence: CDR1 SGHDN, CDR2 FVKESK. CDR3 sequence: CASSQVQDYGYTF. The CDR3 DNA sequence: TGTGCCAGCAGCCAAGTGCAGGACTATGGCTACACCTTC.

The chain recombines TRBV19 with TRBJ1-2; possible D gene TRBD1, 6 bases. V was cut by 6 bases and J by 4 bases, with 15 bases left in between. The CDR3 loop spans 14 amino acids. In germline, CDR1 is LNHDA, CDR2 SQIVND (reference sequence). The CDR3 DNA reads TGTGCCAGTAGCGCCGGGGGGCAAGGCTATGGCTACACCTTC. This codes for CASSAGGQGYGYTF.

The rearrangement uses TRBV5-4 and TRBJ1-2; a possible D gene is TRBD1 (6 bases). Germline values: CDR1 SGHNT, CDR2 YYREEE (reference sequence). Trimming removed 1 base from V and 2 bases from J, with 9 bases in between. The CDR3 covers 14 residues. The CDR3 DNA follows: TGTGCCAGCAGCTTGCAGCAGGGGAACTATGGCTACACCTTC. It is translated as CASSLQQGNYGYTF.

The CDR3 region has the DNA TGCGCCAGCAGCTTGTGGGCAGGGGGCATAAACGAGCAGTACTTC. Its protein is CASSLWAGGINEQYF. This chain joins TRBV5-1 and TRBJ2-7, with 8 bases identical to TRBD1. There are 15 residues in the CDR3. Germline V gives CDR1 SGHRS, CDR2 YFSETQ. V dropped 1 base and J dropped 5; count of bases not matched to a gene: 8.

The rearrangement uses TRBV7-3 and TRBJ1-1; 7 positions agree with TRBD1. CDR1 is SGHTA and CDR2 is FQGTGA in the germline V gene. The CDR3 length is 13 residues. V lost 5 bases to trimming and J lost 6 bases; unmatched junction nucleotides: 6. The chain's CDR3 is CASSPDRDSEAFF. In DNA, the CDR3 is TGTGCCAGCAGCCCTGACAGGGATTCTGAAGCTTTCTTT.

The rearrangement joins TRBV10-2 to TRBJ2-3; tentatively, D is TRBD1 (5 bases). V lost 7 bases and J 6 bases, leaving 23 bases between the germline ends. There are 16 residues in the CDR3. CDR1 and CDR2 (germline): WSHSY, SAAADI. The CDR3 DNA sequence: TGCGCCAGCACCCCGTCGGGCAGGGTGGTAACCGATACGCAGTATTTT. Translation: CASTPSGRVVTDTQYF.

V usage is TRBV4-3 and J usage is TRBJ1-4, with D possibly being TRBD1 (6 bases). The CDR3 loop spans 16 amino acids. Germline V gives CDR1 LGHNA, CDR2 YSLEER. Trimming pared 0 bases from V and 3 bases from J, leaving 11 bases between. The CDR3 nucleotides read TGCGCCAGCAGCCAAGATTGGACAGTGGCTAATGAAAAACTGTTTTTT. This encodes CASSQDWTVANEKLFF.

V usage is TRBV10-2 and J usage is TRBJ1-2, with D maybe TRBD1 (6 bases). From germline, CDR1 is WSHSY and CDR2 SAAADI. The CDR3 loop spans 16 amino acids. V was cut by 8 bases and J by 0 bases, with 19 bases left in between. The CDR3 nucleotides are TGCGCCAGCGCGAAGGACAGCCGGAATGCTAACTATGGCTACACCTTC. Protein: CASAKDSRNANYGYTF.

The chain is built from TRBV6-5 and TRBJ2-1; 12 bases are a match to TRBD2. CDR3 size: 16 residues. V was pared by 2 bases and J by 4 bases, with 3 bases of the junction left unmatched. Germline CDR1 and CDR2: MNHEY and SVGAGI. CDR3 sequence: CASSYALAGGYNEQFF. CDR3 DNA: TGTGCCAGCAGTTACGCGCTAGCGGGGGGGTACAATGAGCAGTTCTTC.

This rearrangement joins TRBV30 to TRBJ2-1, with 8 bases matching TRBD2. Looked up from germline, CDR1 is GTSNPN and CDR2 is SVGIG (reference sequence). The CDR3 sequence is 19 residues long. Trimming at V came to 0 bases and at J to 9 bases, leaving 22 bases not matched to a gene. The CDR3 DNA sequence: TGTGCCTGGAGTGTACGGTTGTCAACGCTGGGCGGGAGGAGCGGTGAGCAGTTCTTC. Translating gives CAWSVRLSTLGGRSGEQFF.

The chain is built from TRBV7-2 and TRBJ2-1, with 9 positions matching TRBD2. Germline CDR1 reads SGHTA; CDR2 reads FQGNSA. Trimming cost V 1 base and J 9 bases; bases outside gene matches: 7. The CDR3 extends over 15 amino acids. CDR3 protein: CASSLELAGGREQFF. In DNA, the CDR3 is TGTGCCAGCAGCTTAGAACTAGCGGGTGGACGTGAGCAGTTCTTC.

The chain links TRBV13 to TRBJ2-5, with 9 bases aligning to TRBD1. The J call is in doubt because the DNA end fits TRBJ2-7 better. The CDR3 is made up of 15 amino acids. Germline V gene lookup returns CDR1 PRHDT and CDR2 FYEKMQ (reference sequence). The CDR3 DNA sequence: TGTGCCAGCAGCTCCCCCGGGACAGGGTACTACGAGCAGTACTTC. Amino acid sequence: CASSSPGTGYYEQYF.

The rearrangement uses TRBV19 and TRBJ1-5, with 10 bases identical to TRBD1. Trimming removed 5 bases from V and 6 bases from J; junction bases left unmatched: 4. This CDR3 is built from 14 residues. Germline V gene data show CDR1 as LNHDA and CDR2 as SQIVND (reference sequence). For the CDR3, the DNA is TGTGCCAGTAGTGGACAGGGGGGAAGTCAGCCCCAGCATTTT. This codes for CASSGQGGSQPQHF.

The chain recombines TRBV4-1 with TRBJ2-5, with TRBD1 matching 7 bases. The germline gives CDR1 MGHRA, CDR2 YSYEKL. The CDR3 has 13 residues. V lost 2 bases and J lost 5; bases outside the gene matches: 2. CDR3 protein: CASSQPGGETQYF. As DNA, the CDR3 is TGCGCCAGCAGCCAACCAGGGGGTGAGACCCAGTACTTC.

The gene calls are TRBV6-5 and TRBJ1-4; tentatively, D is TRBD1 (5 bases). This CDR3 is 15 amino acids long. Per the germline V gene, CDR1 is MNHEY and CDR2 is SVGAGI. V was cut by 5 bases and J by 3 bases, with 13 bases left in between. CDR3 region: CASSLFPGANEKLFF. The CDR3 DNA is TGTGCCAGCAGTCTATTCCCGGGGGCTAATGAAAAACTGTTTTTT.

The V gene is TRBV6-1, the J gene TRBJ2-2; D may be TRBD1 (5 bases). There are 14 residues in the CDR3. CDR1 and CDR2 from the germline V gene are MNHNS and SASEGT. The V gene lost 6 bases and the J gene lost 0 bases, with 8 bases spanning the gap. The CDR3 loop is CASSQGANTGELFF. Written as DNA, the CDR3 is TGTGCCAGCAGCCAAGGGGCGAACACCGGGGAGCTGTTTTTT.

The chain joins TRBV5-1 to TRBJ2-5; 8 bases align to TRBD2. Germline V gene data show CDR1 as SGHRS and CDR2 as YFSETQ. The CDR3 runs to 14 residues. V gave up 3 bases and J gave up 2 bases; unmatched junction bases: 3. The CDR3 region has the DNA TGCGCCAGCAGCTCGGGAGGGCAGCAAGAGACCCAGTACTTC. Its translation is CASSSGGQQETQYF.

The J gene is TRBJ1-2, the V gene TRBV6-5; a possible D gene is TRBD1 (6 bases). CDR1 MNHEY and CDR2 SVGAGI come from the germline V gene. This CDR3 has 13 residues. V lost 6 bases, J lost 5 bases, and 13 bases lay in between. The CDR3 spells CASRTGTRYGYTF. CDR3 sequence (DNA): TGTGCCAGCAGAACTGGGACACGGTATGGCTACACCTTC.